The 13 T cell receptor beta chains reported below all come from one sample, sequenced in a study of T cell changes during pregnancy in multiple sclerosis. Method: immunoSEQ multiplex PCR; TCRdb's copy keeps in-frame clones and lacks some. The sample lists under 95,000 clones; approximately 90% were seen once. The material was CD4+ T cells from peripheral blood mononuclear cells, obtained before pregnancy. These receptors were taken from a female donor with multiple sclerosis, enrolled in a pregnancy study.

J is TRBJ1-6 and V is TRBV6-1, with a weak D call TRBD1 (5 bases). This CDR3 has 14 amino acids. Germline CDR1 MNHNS, CDR2 SASEGT. V shed 4 bases and J shed 7 bases, with 11 bases lying between them. The CDR3: CASSALGGNSPLHF. The CDR3, as DNA: TGTGCCAGCAGTGCCCTGGGGGGGAATTCACCCCTCCACTTT.

This chain connects TRBV5-8 to TRBJ2-5; D gene unclear. Germline V lookup: CDR1 SGHTS, CDR2 YDEGEE. There are 13 residues in the CDR3. V gave up 0 bases and J gave up 5 bases, with 8 bases separating them. CDR3 nucleotide sequence: TGTGCCAGCAGCTTGGTACACGGGGAGACCCAGTACTTC. It encodes CASSLVHGETQYF.

This chain uses TRBV11-2 with TRBJ1-1, with no clear D. Between the trimmed V and J ends, which lost 1 base and 4 bases, there was a span of 7 bases. The CDR3 has 13 residues. CDR1 and CDR2 from the germline V gene are SGHAT and FQNNGV. The CDR3 coding sequence is TGTGCCAGCAGCTTAGTACAGTTCACTGAAGCTTTCTTT. This gives the protein CASSLVQFTEAFF. Together with reference TRBV11-2 and TRBJ1-1, the CDR3 gives the full variable domain: EAGVAQSPRYKIIEKRQSVAFWCNPISGHATLYWYQQILGQGPKLLIQFQNNGVVDDSQLPKDRFSAERLKGVDSTLKIQPAKLEDSAVYLCASSLVQFTEAFFGQGTRLTVV.

The chain couples TRBV11-3 to TRBJ2-1, with 7 bases that match TRBD1. CDR3 size: 15 residues. V was clipped by 0 bases and J by 3 bases; unmatched bases: 2. Germline CDR1 SGHNT, CDR2 YENEEA. CDR3 nucleotide sequence: TGTGCCAGCAGCTTAGACAGGGGGAGCTACAATGAGCAGTTCTTC. It translates to CASSLDRGSYNEQFF.

The chain joins TRBV10-3 to TRBJ1-6, with 7 bases that match TRBD1. J gave up 7 bases and V 10 bases, and 7 bases lay outside the gene matches. The CDR3 is 13 amino acids. From germline, CDR1 is ENHRY and CDR2 SYGVKD. Here the CDR3 DNA reads TGTGCCACCCGAGGGACAGAAAATTCACCCCTCCACTTT. Translation: CATRGTENSPLHF.

V gene TRBV7-3 combines with J gene TRBJ2-3; the match to TRBD2 covers 13 bases. The CDR3 extends over 15 amino acids. Germline V gives CDR1 SGHTA, CDR2 FQGTGA. After removal of 5 bases from V and 5 bases from J, the junction contained 4 bases not matched to a gene. CDR3 DNA sequence: TGTGCCAGCAGCCGCGGACTAGCGGGGGTAGATACGCAGTATTTT. Amino acids: CASSRGLAGVDTQYF.

This clone was detected only a few times. The chain links TRBV11-2 to TRBJ1-2, with 10 nucleotides matching TRBD1. The length of the CDR3 is 14 residues. Germline V CDR1 and CDR2: SGHAT, FQNNGV. Trimming cost V 6 bases and J 7 bases; bases outside gene matches: 8. The CDR3 DNA sequence: TGTGCCAGCAGGAGACCGGGACAGGGGTTTGGCTACACCTTC. Amino acids: CASRRPGQGFGYTF.

This sequence joins TRBV7-2 and TRBJ1-5; tentatively, D is TRBD1 (6 bases). The CDR3 spans 15 residues. The V gene's germline CDR1 is SGHTA and CDR2 FQGNSA. Between the trimmed V and J ends, which lost 4 bases and 4 bases, there was a span of 14 bases. The CDR3 is CASSSRQQGNQPQHF. CDR3 coding DNA: TGTGCCAGCAGCTCCCGACAACAGGGTAATCAGCCCCAGCATTTT.

V gene TRBV2 combines with J gene TRBJ2-7, with a tentative D call TRBD2 (6 bases). Germline values: CDR1 SNHLY, CDR2 FYNNEI. The V gene lost 3 bases and the J gene lost 2 bases, with 20 bases spanning the gap. The CDR3 has 17 amino acids. The CDR3 region is CASSDTPVGGNAYEQYF. The CDR3 coding sequence is TGTGCCAGCAGTGATACTCCCGTTGGGGGGAACGCCTACGAGCAGTACTTC.

The chain combines TRBV30 with TRBJ2-6; no definite D call. V gave up 5 bases and J gave up 0 bases, with 8 bases separating them. The CDR3 contains 14 residues. CDR1 and CDR2 from the germline V gene are GTSNPN and SVGIG (reference sequence). The CDR3 protein is CAWGSGSGANVLTF. The CDR3 bases are TGTGCCTGGGGGTCGGGCTCTGGGGCCAACGTCCTGACTTTC. The full variable domain, its missing parts supplied by reference TRBV30 and TRBJ2-6, is SQTIHQWPATLVQPVGSPLSLECTVEGTSNPNLYWYRQAAGRGLQLLFYSVGIGQISSEVPQNLSASRPQDRQFILSSKKLLLSDSGFYLCAWGSGSGANVLTFGAGSRLTVL.

The chain is built from TRBV5-1 and TRBJ2-1; D remains ambiguous. CDR1 is SGHRS and CDR2 is YFSETQ in the germline V gene. The V end was cut by 0 bases, the J end by 1 base, with 5 bases between. The CDR3 consists of 14 residues. The CDR3 coding sequence is TGCGCCAGCAGCTTGGGTCAGTCCTACAATGAGCAGTTCTTC. Encoded protein: CASSLGQSYNEQFF.

The rearrangement uses TRBV19 and TRBJ1-2, with D possibly matching TRBD1 (6 bases). Per germline, CDR1 LNHDA and CDR2 SQIVND (reference sequence). CDR3 size: 16 residues. Trimming stripped 0 bases from V and 4 bases from J, with 15 bases between. The CDR3 here is CASSIDLLGAAYGYTF. The DNA for the CDR3 is TGTGCCAGTAGTATAGACCTGCTGGGGGCGGCCTATGGCTACACCTTC.

As DNA, the CDR3 is TGTGCCAGCAGTCCTAACCTCAGGGTCGGGGAGACCCAGTACTTC. Protein product: CASSPNLRVGETQYF. The chain links TRBV7-8 to TRBJ2-5; TRBD1 is a possible D gene (5 bases). V gave up 6 bases and J gave up 5 bases, with 19 bases separating them. From germline, CDR1 is SGHVS and CDR2 FQNEAQ. This CDR3 spans 15 amino acids.